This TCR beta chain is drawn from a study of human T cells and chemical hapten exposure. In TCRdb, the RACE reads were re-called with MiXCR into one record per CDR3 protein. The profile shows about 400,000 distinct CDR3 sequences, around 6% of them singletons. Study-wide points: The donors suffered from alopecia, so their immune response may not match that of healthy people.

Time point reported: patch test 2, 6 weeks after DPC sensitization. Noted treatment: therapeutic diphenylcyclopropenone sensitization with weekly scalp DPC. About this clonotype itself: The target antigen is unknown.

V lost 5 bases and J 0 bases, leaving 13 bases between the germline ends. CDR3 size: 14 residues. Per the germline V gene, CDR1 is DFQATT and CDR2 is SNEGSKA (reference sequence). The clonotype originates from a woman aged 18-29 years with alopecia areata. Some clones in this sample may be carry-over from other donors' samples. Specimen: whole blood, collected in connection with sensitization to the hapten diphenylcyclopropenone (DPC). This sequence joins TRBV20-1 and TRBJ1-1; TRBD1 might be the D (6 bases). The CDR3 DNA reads TGCAGTGCTCCAGGGGAGGGGATGAACACTGAAGCTTTCTTT. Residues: CSAPGEGMNTEAFF.